Shown below are 19 T cell receptor beta chains from a single sample sequenced in a study of T cells in Graves' hyperthyroidism and ophthalmopathy. Amplified regions were TCR beta CDR3 sequences from RNA transcripts. First-round RT-PCR of the TCR CDR3 relied on the HTBI primer set. TCRdb recomputed calls from the multiplex PCR reads with MiXCR, one row per CDR3 protein. The table includes about 250,000 distinct CDR3 sequences, approximately 23% detected once. Sequencing was done on a sample of blood. The receptors come from a woman aged 40 to 50 with Graves' ophthalmopathy.

V is TRBV25-1 and J is TRBJ1-1; no firm D call. CDR3 length equals 13 residues. V shed 7 bases and J shed 5 bases, with 14 bases lying between them. From germline, CDR1 is MGHDK and CDR2 SYGVNS. The CDR3 region has the DNA TGTGCCAGCACCCCCGGACCGCGAACTGAAGCTTTCTTT. Translation gives CASTPGPRTEAFF.

The gene calls are TRBV28 and TRBJ2-7, with TRBD1 identical over 9 bases. Germline CDR1 is MDHEN and CDR2 is SYDVKM. The ends lost 5 bases at V and 5 bases at J; junction bases unmatched: 13. This CDR3 has 16 residues. CDR3 sequence (DNA): TGTGCCAGCAGTAGTCAACCGGGACAGGGCAATCACGAGCAGTACTTC. Translating gives CASSSQPGQGNHEQYF.

This clonotype was counted at least ten times. This sequence joins TRBV27 and TRBJ1-5, with D unclear. V was shortened by 2 bases and J by 2 bases, with 7 bases between the two germline ends. The germline CDR1 and CDR2 sequences are MNHEY and SMNVEV (reference sequence). CDR3 size: 14 residues. The CDR3 here is CASSLTDGNQPQHF. The CDR3 DNA sequence: TGTGCCAGCAGTTTAACAGACGGCAATCAGCCCCAGCATTTT.

There are many counts of this clonotype. The J gene is TRBJ1-1, the V gene TRBV29-1; D is possibly TRBD1 (6 bases). The CDR3 contains 13 residues. Germline loops: CDR1 SQVTM, CDR2 ANQGSEA. The V end lost 0 bases, the J end lost 11 bases, and 16 bases lay between the germline ends. This chain's CDR3 is CSVEDRGGIEAFF. CDR3 sequence (DNA): TGCAGCGTTGAAGACCGGGGGGGCATCGAGGCTTTCTTT.

This clonotype was picked up many times. The chain recombines TRBV27 with TRBJ2-7; 10 bases are shared with TRBD2. Germline CDR1 reads MNHEY; CDR2 reads SMNVEV (reference sequence). The CDR3 has 13 amino acids. The V segment lost 10 bases and the J segment 0 bases; nucleotides outside the gene matches: 3. The CDR3 nucleotides read TGTGCCACCCGGACTAGCGGCTCCTACGAGCAGTACTTC. Residues: CATRTSGSYEQYF.

The chain has TRBV6-2 or TRBV6-3 and TRBJ1-2; possible D gene TRBD1, 5 bases. The CDR3 is 13 residues long. Trimming removed 5 bases at V and 7 bases at J, with 14 bases between. The germline V gene has CDR1 MNHEY and CDR2 SVGEGT. CDR3 nucleotides: TGTGCCAGCAGTCCCGACAGCGTCAGTGGCTACACCTTC. Its protein product is CASSPDSVSGYTF.

In this sample, this clonotype turned up many times. A read error may account for a junction end that differs from germline. The CDR3 bases are TGTGCCAGCAGCCACACCCGGAGGATGGGGAACAGTGAAGCTTTCTTT. Its translation is CASSHTRRMGNSEAFF. The chain has TRBV12-3 or TRBV12-4 and TRBJ1-1; unclear D gene. The CDR3 has 16 residues.

This clonotype was seen more than once but under ten times. The chain recombines TRBV7-8 with TRBJ1-3; possible D gene TRBD1, 5 bases. Germline CDR1 and CDR2: SGHVS and FQNEAQ. The CDR3 covers 16 residues. Deletions cut 0 bases from V and 1 base from J, with 10 bases between. Here the CDR3 reads CASSLALWGSGNTIYF. The CDR3, as DNA: TGTGCCAGCAGCTTAGCCCTGTGGGGGTCTGGAAACACCATATATTTT.

The rearrangement links TRBV20-1 to TRBJ2-7, with 9 bases matching TRBD1. Looked up from germline, CDR1 is DFQATT and CDR2 is SNEGSKA (reference sequence). J was trimmed by 6 bases and V by 7 bases; bases with no gene match: 7. This CDR3 is built from 12 residues. The CDR3 protein is CSDPGQGTEQYF. In DNA, the CDR3 is TGCAGTGATCCGGGACAGGGAACCGAGCAGTACTTC.

The V and J genes are TRBV4-1 and TRBJ2-5, with D possibly matching TRBD1 (6 bases). The CDR3 is 13 amino acids. Germline V gene lookup returns CDR1 MGHRA and CDR2 YSYEKL. The V end was cut by 2 bases, the J end by 6 bases, with 10 bases between. CDR3 in amino acids: CASSQQGTQTQYF. DNA for the CDR3: TGCGCCAGCAGCCAACAGGGGACGCAGACCCAGTACTTC.

V is TRBV7-9 and J is TRBJ2-5, with D possibly being TRBD1 (5 bases). CDR1 is SEHNR, CDR2 FQNEAQ, per germline (reference sequence). Trimming left V 1 base short and J 1 base short, with 10 bases between. There are 15 residues in the CDR3. CDR3 in DNA: TGTGCCAGCAGCTTAGATTCAGGGTTCCAAGAGACCCAGTACTTC. Translation: CASSLDSGFQETQYF.

This clonotype occurred many times. The genes are TRBV10-3 and TRBJ2-2; 8 positions match TRBD2. Germline V gene sequence: CDR1 ENHRY, CDR2 SYGVKD. The CDR3 totals 13 residues. The ends lost 11 bases at V and 1 base at J; junction bases unmatched: 3. The CDR3: CAAGLENTGELFF. DNA for the CDR3: TGTGCCGCGGGACTAGAGAACACCGGGGAGCTGTTTTTT.

This clonotype was found many times. This chain joins TRBV6-2 or TRBV6-3 and TRBJ2-4, with D possibly matching TRBD2 (6 bases). V shed 2 bases and J shed 0 bases, with 8 bases lying between them. The CDR3 loop spans 15 amino acids. The germline V gene has CDR1 MNHEY and CDR2 SVGEGT. CDR3 region: CASSYRGTAKNIQYF. The CDR3 nucleotides read TGTGCCAGCAGTTACCGGGGGACAGCCAAAAACATTCAGTACTTC.

This rearrangement joins TRBV7-9 to TRBJ1-2; 8 bases line up with TRBD1. Germline loops: CDR1 SEHNR, CDR2 FQNEAQ (reference sequence). The junction had 8 bases not matched to a gene; V was cut back by 5 bases and J by 3 bases. The CDR3 extends over 15 amino acids. The CDR3 DNA sequence: TGTGCCAGCAGCGCAGGGGGCAGGTACGACTATGGCTACACCTTC. Protein sequence: CASSAGGRYDYGYTF.

The rearrangement uses TRBV12-3 or TRBV12-4 and TRBJ1-2, with D unresolved. The CDR3 runs to 15 residues. Trimming removed 0 bases from V and 5 bases from J, with 13 bases in between. CDR3 in DNA: TGTGCCAGCAGTTTAGCCAGAGAGCCCCTTTATGGCTACACCTTC. Translated: CASSLAREPLYGYTF.

This clonotype was seen at least ten times. The chain is built from TRBV20-1 and TRBJ1-5, with D possibly being TRBD1 (5 bases). V was pared by 1 base and J by 4 bases, with 11 bases between. The length of the CDR3 is 14 residues. CDR1 DFQATT and CDR2 SNEGSKA come from the germline V gene (reference sequence). The CDR3, as DNA: TGCAGTGCTAGAGGATCCTGGGGGAATCAGCCCCAGCATTTT. It yields the protein CSARGSWGNQPQHF.

The chain employs TRBV28 and TRBJ1-5, with D possibly TRBD1 on 6 matching bases. Trimming took 4 bases from V and 5 from J, leaving 21 bases between them. This CDR3 spans 17 amino acids. CDR1 is MDHEN and CDR2 is SYDVKM in the germline V gene. The CDR3 region has the DNA TGTGCCAGCAGTTCCGTAGGGGGGAGCAGGGTGGATCAGCCCCAGCATTTT. This translates into CASSSVGGSRVDQPQHF.

This clonotype is classed as medium-sized. The V call is TRBV11-2, the J call TRBJ2-5; 11 nucleotides match TRBD2. Germline-derived CDR1 and CDR2 are SGHAT and FQNNGV. Losses at the gene ends were 5 bases for V and 5 bases for J; bases not matched to a gene: 13. This CDR3 has 17 amino acids. The CDR3 here is CASSPPGQLAGGETQYF. CDR3 nucleotide sequence: TGTGCCAGCAGCCCCCCCGGACAATTAGCGGGAGGGGAGACCCAGTACTTC.

The sample holds a few counts of this clonotype. The J gene is TRBJ2-5, the V gene TRBV12-3 or TRBV12-4; TRBD1 might be the D (6 bases). This CDR3 is built from 15 residues. V lost 6 bases and J lost 7, with 21 bases in between. The CDR3 here is CASSADSLSVGTQYF. The DNA of the CDR3 is TGTGCCAGCAGCGCGGACAGCCTTTCGGTAGGGACCCAGTACTTC.